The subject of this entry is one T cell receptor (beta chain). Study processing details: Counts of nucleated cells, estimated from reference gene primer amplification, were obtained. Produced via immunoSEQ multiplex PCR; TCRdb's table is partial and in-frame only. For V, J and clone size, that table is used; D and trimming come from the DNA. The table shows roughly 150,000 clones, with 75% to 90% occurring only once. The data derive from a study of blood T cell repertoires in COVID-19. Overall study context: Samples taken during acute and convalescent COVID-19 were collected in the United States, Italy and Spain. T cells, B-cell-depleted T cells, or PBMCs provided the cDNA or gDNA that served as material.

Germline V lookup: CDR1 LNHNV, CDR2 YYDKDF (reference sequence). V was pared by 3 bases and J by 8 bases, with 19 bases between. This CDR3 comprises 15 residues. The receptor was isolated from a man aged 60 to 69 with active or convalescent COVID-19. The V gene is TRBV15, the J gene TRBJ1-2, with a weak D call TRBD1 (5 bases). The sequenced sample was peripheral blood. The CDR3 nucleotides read TGTGCCACCAGCAGTGAGGGGAGGAGAATAAGCGGCTACACCTTC. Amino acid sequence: CATSSEGRRISGYTF.